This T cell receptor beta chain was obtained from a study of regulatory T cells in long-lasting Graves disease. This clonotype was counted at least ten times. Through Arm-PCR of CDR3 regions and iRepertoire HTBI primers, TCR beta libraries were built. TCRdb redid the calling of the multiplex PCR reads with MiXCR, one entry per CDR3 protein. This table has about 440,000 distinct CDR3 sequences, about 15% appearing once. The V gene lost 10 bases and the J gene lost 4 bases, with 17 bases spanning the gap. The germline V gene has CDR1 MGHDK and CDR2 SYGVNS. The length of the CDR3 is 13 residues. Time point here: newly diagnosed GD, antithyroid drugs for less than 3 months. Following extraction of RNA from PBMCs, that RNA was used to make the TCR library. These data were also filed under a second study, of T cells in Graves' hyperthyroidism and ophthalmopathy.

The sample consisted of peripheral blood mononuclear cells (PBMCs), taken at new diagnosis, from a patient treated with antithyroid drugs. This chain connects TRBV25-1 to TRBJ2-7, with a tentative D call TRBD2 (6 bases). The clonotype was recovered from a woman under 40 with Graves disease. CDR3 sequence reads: CATSRGGVYEQYF. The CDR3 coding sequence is TGTGCCACCTCCCGCGGCGGGGTGTACGAGCAGTACTTC.